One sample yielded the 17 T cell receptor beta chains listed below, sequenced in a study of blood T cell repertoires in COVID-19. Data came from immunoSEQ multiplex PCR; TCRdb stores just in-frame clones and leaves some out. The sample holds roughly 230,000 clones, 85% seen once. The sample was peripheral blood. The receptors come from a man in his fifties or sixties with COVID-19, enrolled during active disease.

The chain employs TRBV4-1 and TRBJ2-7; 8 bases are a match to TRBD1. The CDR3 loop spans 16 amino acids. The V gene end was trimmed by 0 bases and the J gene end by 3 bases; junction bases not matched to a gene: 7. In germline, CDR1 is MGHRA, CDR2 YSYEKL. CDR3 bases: TGCGCCAGCAGCCAAGATCGGGGGACAGGCCGCTACGAGCAGTACTTC. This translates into CASSQDRGTGRYEQYF.

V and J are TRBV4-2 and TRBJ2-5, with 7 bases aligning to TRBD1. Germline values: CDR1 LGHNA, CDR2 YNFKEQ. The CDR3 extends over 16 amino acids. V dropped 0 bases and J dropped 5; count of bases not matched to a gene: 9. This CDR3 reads CASSQDLRGPEETQYF. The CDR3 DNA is TGTGCCAGCAGCCAAGATCTTAGGGGGCCGGAGGAGACCCAGTACTTC.

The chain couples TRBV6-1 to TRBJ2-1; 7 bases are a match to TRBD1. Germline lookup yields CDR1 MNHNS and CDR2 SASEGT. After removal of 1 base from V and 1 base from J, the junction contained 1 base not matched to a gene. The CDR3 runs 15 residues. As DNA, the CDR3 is TGTGCCAGCAGTGAAGAGGACAGGTCCTACAATGAGCAGTTCTTC. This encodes CASSEEDRSYNEQFF.

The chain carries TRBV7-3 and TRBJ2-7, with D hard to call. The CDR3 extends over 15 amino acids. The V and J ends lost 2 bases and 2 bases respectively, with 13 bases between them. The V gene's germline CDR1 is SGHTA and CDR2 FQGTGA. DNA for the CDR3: TGTGCCAGCAGCTTACGGTCCCCTGGGCCCTACGAGCAGTACTTC. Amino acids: CASSLRSPGPYEQYF. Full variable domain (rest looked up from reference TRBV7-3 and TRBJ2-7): GAGVSQTPSNKVTEKGKYVELRCDPISGHTALYWYRQSLGQGPEFLIYFQGTGAADDSGLPNDRFFAVRPEGSVSTLKIQRTERGDSAVYLCASSLRSPGPYEQYFGPGTRLTVT.

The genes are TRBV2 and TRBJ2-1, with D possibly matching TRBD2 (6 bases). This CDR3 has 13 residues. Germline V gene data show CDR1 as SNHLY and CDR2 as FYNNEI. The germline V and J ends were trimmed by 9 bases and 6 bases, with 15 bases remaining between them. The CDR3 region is CARGTSLANEQFF. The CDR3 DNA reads TGTGCCAGGGGGACTTCCCTGGCCAATGAGCAGTTCTTC.

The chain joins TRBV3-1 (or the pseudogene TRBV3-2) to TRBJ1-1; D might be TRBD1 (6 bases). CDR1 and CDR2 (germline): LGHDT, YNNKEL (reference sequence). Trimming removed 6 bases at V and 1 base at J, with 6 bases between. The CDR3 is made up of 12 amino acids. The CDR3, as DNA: TGTGCCAGCAGACAGGGGAACACTGAAGCTTTCTTT. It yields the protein CASRQGNTEAFF.

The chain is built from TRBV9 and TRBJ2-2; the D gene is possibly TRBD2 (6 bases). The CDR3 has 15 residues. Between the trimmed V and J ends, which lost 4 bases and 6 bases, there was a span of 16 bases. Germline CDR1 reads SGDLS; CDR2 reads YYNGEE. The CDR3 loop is CASSPGSLRSGELFF. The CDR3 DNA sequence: TGTGCCAGCAGCCCCGGGAGTTTGAGGTCCGGGGAGCTGTTTTTT.

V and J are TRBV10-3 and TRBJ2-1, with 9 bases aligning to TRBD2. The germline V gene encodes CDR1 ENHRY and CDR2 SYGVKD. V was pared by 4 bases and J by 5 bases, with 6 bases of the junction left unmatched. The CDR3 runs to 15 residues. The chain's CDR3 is CAISVAGTSNNEQFF. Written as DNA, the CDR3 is TGTGCCATCAGTGTAGCCGGGACTAGCAACAATGAGCAGTTCTTC.

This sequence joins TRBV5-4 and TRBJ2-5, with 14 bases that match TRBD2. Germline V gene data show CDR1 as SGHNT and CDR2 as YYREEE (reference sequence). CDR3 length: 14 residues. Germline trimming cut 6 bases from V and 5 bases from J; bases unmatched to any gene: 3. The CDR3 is CASMGLAGDETQYF. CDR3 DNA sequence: TGTGCCAGCATGGGACTAGCGGGGGATGAGACCCAGTACTTC. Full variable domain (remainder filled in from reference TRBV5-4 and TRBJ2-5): ETGVTQSPTHLIKTRGQQVTLRCSSQSGHNTVSWYQQALGQGPQFIFQYYREEENGRGNFPPRFSGLQFPNYSSELNVNALELDDSALYLCASMGLAGDETQYFGPGTRLLVL.

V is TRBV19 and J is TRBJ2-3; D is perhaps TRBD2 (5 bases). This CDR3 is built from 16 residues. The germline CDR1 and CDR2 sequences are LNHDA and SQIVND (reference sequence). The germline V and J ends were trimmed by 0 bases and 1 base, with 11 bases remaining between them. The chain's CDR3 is CASSIDPRGGTDTQYF. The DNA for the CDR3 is TGTGCCAGTAGTATAGATCCCCGGGGAGGCACAGATACGCAGTATTTT.

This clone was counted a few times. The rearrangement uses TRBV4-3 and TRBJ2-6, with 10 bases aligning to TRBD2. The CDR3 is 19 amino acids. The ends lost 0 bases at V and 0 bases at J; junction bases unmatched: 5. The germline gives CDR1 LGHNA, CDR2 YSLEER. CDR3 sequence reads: CASSQDPSGGRSGANVLTF. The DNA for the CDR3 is TGCGCCAGCAGCCAAGACCCTAGCGGGGGTCGCTCTGGGGCCAACGTCCTGACTTTC.

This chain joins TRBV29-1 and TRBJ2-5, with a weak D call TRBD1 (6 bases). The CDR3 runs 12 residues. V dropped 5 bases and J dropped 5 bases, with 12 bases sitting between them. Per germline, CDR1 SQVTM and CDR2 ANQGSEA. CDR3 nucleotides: TGCAGCGTTTCAACAGGGCTGGAGACCCAGTACTTC. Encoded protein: CSVSTGLETQYF.

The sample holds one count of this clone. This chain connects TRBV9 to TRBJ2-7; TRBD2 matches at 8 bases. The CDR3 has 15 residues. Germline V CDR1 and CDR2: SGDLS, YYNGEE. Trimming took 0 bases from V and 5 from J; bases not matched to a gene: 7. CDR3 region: CASSVVPTSAHEQYF. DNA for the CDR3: TGTGCCAGCAGCGTAGTCCCGACTAGCGCCCACGAGCAGTACTTC.

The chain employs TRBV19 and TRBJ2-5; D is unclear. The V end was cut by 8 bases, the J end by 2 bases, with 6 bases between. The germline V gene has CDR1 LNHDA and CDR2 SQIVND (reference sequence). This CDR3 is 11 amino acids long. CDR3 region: CASAVQETQYF. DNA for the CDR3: TGTGCCAGTGCGGTACAAGAGACCCAGTACTTC.

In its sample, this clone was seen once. The CDR3 DNA follows: TGTGCCAGCAGGGCAGACTCGGGTAATTCACCCCTCCACTTT. Its translation is CASRADSGNSPLHF. The chain carries TRBV28 and TRBJ1-6; no clear D gene. This CDR3 contains 14 residues. Germline loops: CDR1 MDHEN, CDR2 SYDVKM. Deletions cut 6 bases from V and 6 bases from J, with 12 bases between. Full variable domain (rest looked up from reference TRBV28 and TRBJ1-6): DVKVTQSSRYLVKRTGEKVFLECVQDMDHENMFWYRQDPGLGLRLIYFSYDVKMKEKGDIPEGYSVSREKKERFSLILESASTNQTSMYLCASRADSGNSPLHFGNGTRLTVT.

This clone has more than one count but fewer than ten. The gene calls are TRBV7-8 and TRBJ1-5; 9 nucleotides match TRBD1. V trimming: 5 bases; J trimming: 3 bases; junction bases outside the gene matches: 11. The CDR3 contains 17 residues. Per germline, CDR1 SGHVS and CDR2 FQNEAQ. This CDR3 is CASSAKQGARSNQPQHF. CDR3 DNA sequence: TGTGCCAGCAGCGCAAAACAGGGGGCACGGTCCAATCAGCCCCAGCATTTT.

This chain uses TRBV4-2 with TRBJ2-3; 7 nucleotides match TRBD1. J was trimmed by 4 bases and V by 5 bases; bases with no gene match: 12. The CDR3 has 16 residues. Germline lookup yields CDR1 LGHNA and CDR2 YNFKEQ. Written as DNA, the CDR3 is TGTGCCAGCAGCAAACAGTCGGGGCAGGGGGCAGATACGCAGTATTTT. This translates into CASSKQSGQGADTQYF.